These T cell receptor beta chains were read from a single sample in a study of identical twins. TCRdb reprocessed the 5' RACE reads with MiXCR, giving one entry per CDR3 protein. The sample includes around 490,000 distinct CDR3 sequences, 13% to 15% of them seen just once. These data were also filed under a second study, of yellow fever vaccine responses in identical twins.

Sequencing used CD4+ T cells sorted from blood. The receptors here all came from a young woman in good health. The conserved cysteine and the conserved F or W are not part of the CDR3 here. Fields, in order: D gene, V gene, J gene, clone size, CDR3 protein. The D gene is left open where the match is weak. Expanded clones get a size class; other rows say once, few or many, or leave the size out.

D gene: NA
V gene: TRBV20-1
J gene: TRBJ2-3
clone size: many
CDR3 protein: SASRGGSLTDTQY

D gene: NA
V gene: TRBV12-3/TRBV12-4
J gene: TRBJ2-2
clone size: NA
CDR3 protein: ASSRAQGASTGELF

D gene: NA
V gene: TRBV29-1
J gene: TRBJ2-5
clone size: once
CDR3 protein: SVEGPPQY

D gene: TRBD1
V gene: TRBV5-6
J gene: TRBJ1-2
clone size: few
CDR3 protein: ASSLGTESYGYT

D gene: NA
V gene: TRBV5-1
J gene: TRBJ2-5
clone size: NA
CDR3 protein: ASSLALAGNRETQY

D gene: TRBD1
V gene: TRBV4-1
J gene: TRBJ1-1
clone size: few
CDR3 protein: ASSLRTGETTEAF

D gene: NA
V gene: TRBV7-9
J gene: TRBJ2-3
clone size: NA
CDR3 protein: ASSLVGEGDTQY

D gene: NA
V gene: TRBV28
J gene: TRBJ2-2
clone size: many
CDR3 protein: ASSFRDWNTGELF

D gene: TRBD1
V gene: TRBV28
J gene: TRBJ1-5
clone size: NA
CDR3 protein: ASSLGTVDQPQH

D gene: NA
V gene: TRBV12-3/TRBV12-4
J gene: TRBJ1-6
clone size: NA
CDR3 protein: ASSSSRSNSPLH

D gene: NA
V gene: TRBV12-3/TRBV12-4
J gene: TRBJ2-2
clone size: few
CDR3 protein: ASSPPSGLNTGELF

D gene: NA
V gene: TRBV28
J gene: TRBJ2-3
clone size: NA
CDR3 protein: ASSPSPPLYTDTQY

D gene: NA
V gene: TRBV20-1
J gene: TRBJ2-7
clone size: NA
CDR3 protein: SAGGETEQY

D gene: NA
V gene: TRBV24-1
J gene: TRBJ2-1
clone size: NA
CDR3 protein: ATSDKGRTSYNEQF

D gene: NA
V gene: TRBV11-2
J gene: TRBJ2-3
clone size: NA
CDR3 protein: ASSLGPGAADTQY

D gene: NA
V gene: TRBV28
J gene: TRBJ1-2
clone size: few
CDR3 protein: ASSLATQYGVGYT